The 11 T cell receptor beta chains below all came from one sample that was sequenced in a study of T-cell reconstitution after alpha-beta-depleted transplantation in children (dated by TCRdb to about 2016). According to the study, the label for this sample's treatment or condition signals: allogeneic hematopoietic cell transplantation with graft depleted of TCRalphabeta T cells and CD19 B cells. The library was made by PCR. Sequencer: Illumina HiSeq 2500. TCR library preparation used molecular barcoding, with unique molecular identifiers applied to normalize quantification of the TCRbeta repertoire. TCRdb redid the processing of the public reads, applying fastp at Q25 and MiXCR, and retained in-frame beta chains. Duplicate CDR3 protein sequences are folded into a single record with the most common DNA and genes. The sample profile shows some 200,000 distinct CDR3 sequences; about 8.2% of them were found once. The ten most abundant clones make up 35% to 40% of the sample.

The starting material was PBMCs, mostly from graft donor cells, obtained 360 days after TCRalphabeta/CD19-depleted stem cell transplant. The source is a male patient aged 2-15 years who had a stem cell transplant for acute myeloid leukemia, so the T cells may come from the graft donor.

The chain is built from TRBV12-3 or TRBV12-4 and TRBJ2-4; D call uncertain. Trimming cost V 5 bases and J 8 bases, with 13 bases left between them. CDR3 size: 13 residues. The CDR3 nucleotides are TGTGCCAGCAGTCCGTTGGCCCGGGACATTCAGTACTTC. This gives the protein CASSPLARDIQYF.

The sample holds many counts of this clonotype. The gene calls are TRBV12-3 or TRBV12-4 and TRBJ2-3, with D perhaps matching TRBD1 or TRBD2 (6 bases each). The CDR3 length is 14 residues. The V gene lost 7 bases and the J gene lost 8 bases, with 19 bases spanning the gap. The CDR3 loop reads CASTTGWGAGTQYF. In nucleotides, the CDR3 is TGTGCCAGCACCACCGGATGGGGGGCCGGTACGCAGTATTTT.

In this sample, this clonotype turned up many times. CDR3 bases: TGCGCCAGCAGCTTTGGGACGGAGAATTCACCCCTCCACTTT. It encodes CASSFGTENSPLHF. This chain uses TRBV5-1 with TRBJ1-6, with a possible D match to TRBD1 (5 bases). The germline CDR1 and CDR2 sequences are SGHRS and YFSETQ. V was cut by 2 bases and J by 7 bases, with 10 bases left in between. The CDR3 contains 14 residues.

This clonotype occurred a few times. This chain links TRBV12-3 or TRBV12-4 with TRBJ1-1; D perhaps matches TRBD1 (6 bases). V was trimmed by 1 base and J by 3 bases, leaving 18 bases between them. This CDR3 is built from 17 residues. CDR3 DNA: TGTGCCAGCAGTTTAGATTCCGGGACAACGAGAGACACTGAAGCTTTCTTT. Protein product: CASSLDSGTTRDTEAFF.

This clonotype was counted only a few times. The genes are TRBV20-1 and TRBJ2-4; TRBD2 is a possible D gene (5 bases). The CDR3 sequence is 15 residues long. CDR1 and CDR2 (germline): DFQATT, SNEGSKA (reference sequence). The V gene lost 6 bases and the J gene lost 2 bases, with 17 bases spanning the gap. In DNA, the CDR3 is TGCAGTGCCGAAGCTAGCTCTTCCCCCAAAAACATTCAGTACTTC. Translating it yields CSAEASSSPKNIQYF.

In this sample, this clonotype turned up once. Given a much more abundant clone one base away, this may be a read error. The rearrangement joins TRBV5-1 to TRBJ2-5, with a possible D match to TRBD2 (6 bases). The CDR3 is made up of 14 amino acids. Trimming shortened V by 1 base and J by 4 bases, and 11 bases separated the two germline ends. CDR1 and CDR2 (germline): SGHRS, YFSETQ. This CDR3 reads CASSLSRGGETQYF. The CDR3 nucleotides are TGCGCCAGCAGCTTGTCCCGGGGAGGAGAGACCCAGTACTTC.

This clonotype appeared many times. The chain carries TRBV5-1 and TRBJ1-2; a possible D gene is TRBD1 (5 bases). Per the germline V gene, CDR1 is SGHRS and CDR2 is YFSETQ. The germline V and J ends were trimmed by 0 bases and 2 bases, with 14 bases remaining between them. This CDR3 is built from 16 residues. CDR3 region: CASSLDPGLVNYGYTF. CDR3 bases: TGCGCCAGCAGCTTGGATCCGGGGCTGGTAAACTATGGCTACACCTTC.

This sequence joins TRBV12-3 or TRBV12-4 and TRBJ1-1; D possibly corresponds to TRBD1 (5 bases). There are 14 residues in the CDR3. Deletions cut 7 bases from V and 4 bases from J, with 16 bases between. CDR3 region: CASTPGAWGTEAFF. The CDR3 nucleotides are TGTGCCAGCACCCCCGGGGCGTGGGGCACTGAAGCTTTCTTT.

The chain employs TRBV7-2 and TRBJ2-7; D unclear. Per the germline V gene, CDR1 is SGHTA and CDR2 is FQGNSA. The CDR3 contains 15 residues. Trimming left V 1 base short and J 0 bases short, with 10 bases between. The CDR3 protein is CASSLDPTYSYEQYF. CDR3 nucleotide sequence: TGTGCCAGCAGCTTAGATCCTACTTACTCCTACGAGCAGTACTTC. The full variable domain, its missing parts supplied by reference TRBV7-2 and TRBJ2-7, is GAGVSQSPSNKVTEKGKDVELRCDPISGHTALYWYRQSLGQGLEFLIYFQGNSAPDKSGLPSDRFSAERTGGSVSTLTIQRTQQEDSAVYLCASSLDPTYSYEQYFGPGTRLTVT.

This clonotype was found many times. The rearrangement links TRBV7-3 to TRBJ2-2, with no clear D. The V end was cut by 1 base, the J end by 4 bases, with 10 bases between. The CDR3 totals 15 residues. CDR1 and CDR2 (germline): SGHTA, FQGTGA. The CDR3 nucleotides are TGTGCCAGCAGCTTAAATCAGTGGGGCACCGGGGAGCTGTTTTTT. Protein product: CASSLNQWGTGELFF. The whole variable domain, remainder taken from reference TRBV7-3 and TRBJ2-2, is GAGVSQTPSNKVTEKGKYVELRCDPISGHTALYWYRQSLGQGPEFLIYFQGTGAADDSGLPNDRFFAVRPEGSVSTLKIQRTERGDSAVYLCASSLNQWGTGELFFGEGSRLTVL.

This clonotype was found a few times. This rearrangement joins TRBV5-1 to TRBJ2-7; D may be TRBD1 or TRBD2 (5 bases each). CDR3 size: 21 residues. Trimming took 0 bases from V and 0 from J, leaving 28 bases between them. Germline-derived CDR1 and CDR2 are SGHRS and YFSETQ. CDR3 bases: TGCGCCAGCAGCTTGGAGCCTGCAGGGCGGAGGAAACCGTTACCCTCCTACGAGCAGTACTTC. It specifies CASSLEPAGRRKPLPSYEQYF.